The 32 T cell receptor beta chains below were found in one sample sequenced in a study of cytomegalovirus exposure and HLA in healthy donors. PCR was performed using 60 Vbeta and 13 Jbeta primers. Some clones are missing from TCRdb's copy, which holds only in-frame ones; the method was immunoSEQ multiplex PCR. Seen here are about 160,000 clones, 60% to 80% observed once, and the top ten hold 3.5% to 4.5%. Material: PBMCs. These receptors came from a man aged 25 to 45 in good health and CMV-seropositive.

This sequence joins TRBV2 and TRBJ1-1; possible D gene TRBD1, 5 bases. Germline V gene lookup returns CDR1 SNHLY and CDR2 FYNNEI. The CDR3 has 12 residues. Trimming took 5 bases from V and 4 from J, leaving 8 bases between them. DNA for the CDR3: TGTGCCAGCAGTCCAGGGTCCACTGAAGCTTTCTTT. This gives the protein CASSPGSTEAFF.

The J gene is TRBJ1-5, the V gene TRBV7-9; TRBD1 aligns across 7 bases. V trimming: 1 base; J trimming: 2 bases; junction bases outside the gene matches: 2. This CDR3 has 15 residues. CDR1 is SEHNR and CDR2 is FQNEAQ in the germline V gene (reference sequence). CDR3 region: CASSLVGGGNQPQHF. DNA for the CDR3: TGTGCCAGCAGCTTAGTAGGGGGCGGCAATCAGCCCCAGCATTTT.

This clone showed up just a few times. The chain employs TRBV4-3 and TRBJ2-5; the D gene is possibly TRBD1 (5 bases). Germline CDR1 LGHNA, CDR2 YSLEER. Deletions cut 2 bases from V and 2 bases from J, with 15 bases between. The CDR3 spans 16 residues. In nucleotides, the CDR3 is TGCGCCAGCAGCCAACCCAGGAAGGGGCCTCAAGAGACCCAGTACTTC. Translated: CASSQPRKGPQETQYF.

This clone was seen only once. The V and J genes are TRBV6-1 and TRBJ2-1; maybe TRBD2 (6 bases). V was cut by 11 bases and J by 6 bases, with 17 bases left in between. The germline V gene has CDR1 MNHNS and CDR2 SASEGT. The CDR3 loop spans 13 amino acids. The CDR3 protein is CALAPTGGNEQFF. The CDR3 DNA sequence: TGTGCCCTGGCGCCCACCGGGGGCAATGAGCAGTTCTTC.

This sequence joins TRBV5-5 and TRBJ1-6, with 8 positions matching TRBD1. The CDR3 sequence is 16 residues long. CDR1 and CDR2 from the germline V gene are SGHKS and YYEKEE (reference sequence). The trim removed 7 bases at V and 11 bases at J, leaving 17 bases unmatched. The CDR3 region is CASSHPDRELRTPLHF. CDR3 sequence (DNA): TGTGCCAGCTCGCATCCGGACAGGGAGTTGAGGACACCCCTCCACTTT. The entire variable domain, with the rest obtained from reference TRBV5-5 and TRBJ1-6, is as follows: DAGVTQSPTHLIKTRGQQVTLRCSPISGHKSVSWYQQVLGQGPQFIFQYYEKEERGRGNFPDRFSARQFPNYSSELNVNALLLGDSALYLCASSHPDRELRTPLHFGNGTRLTVT.

The CDR3 region is CASSLWTGRGEKLFF. The CDR3 DNA reads TGTGCCAGCAGCTTATGGACAGGGCGAGGTGAAAAACTGTTTTTT. The chain has TRBV9 and TRBJ1-4; 8 nucleotides match TRBD1. Germline CDR1 SGDLS, CDR2 YYNGEE. The CDR3 loop spans 15 amino acids. The V segment lost 4 bases and the J segment 7 bases; nucleotides outside the gene matches: 9.

The genes are TRBV5-6 and TRBJ2-1, with 12 nucleotides matching TRBD2. Unmatched junction bases numbered 5, after V lost 4 bases and J lost 0 bases. CDR1 is SGHDT, CDR2 YYEEEE, per germline. The CDR3 covers 17 residues. CDR3 protein: CASSETSGGFSYNEQFF. The DNA of the CDR3 is TGTGCCAGCAGCGAGACTAGCGGGGGTTTCTCCTACAATGAGCAGTTCTTC.

The chain has TRBV7-2 and TRBJ1-1; 9 bases line up with TRBD1. The CDR3 is 16 residues long. Germline V gene lookup returns CDR1 SGHTA and CDR2 FQGNSA. V gave up 5 bases and J gave up 0 bases; unmatched junction bases: 7. CDR3 amino acids: CASSVGQGRMNTEAFF. In DNA, the CDR3 is TGTGCCAGCAGCGTAGGACAGGGGCGCATGAACACTGAAGCTTTCTTT.

CDR3 sequence reads: CAISASGTGELFF. The CDR3 DNA sequence: TGTGCCATCAGTGCATCAGGGACCGGGGAGCTGTTTTTT. The rearrangement joins TRBV10-3 to TRBJ2-2, with D possibly matching TRBD1 (5 bases). V lost 4 bases and J lost 5, with 8 bases in between. Germline loops: CDR1 ENHRY, CDR2 SYGVKD. The CDR3 has 13 residues.

This rearrangement joins TRBV4-2 to TRBJ1-2; 8 bases match TRBD1. Germline-derived CDR1 and CDR2 are LGHNA and YNFKEQ. CDR3 length: 14 amino acids. Trimming took 0 bases from V and 8 from J; bases not matched to a gene: 5. The CDR3 protein is CASSQEAGGEGYTF. CDR3 bases: TGTGCCAGCAGCCAAGAGGCAGGGGGCGAAGGCTACACCTTC.

V usage is TRBV28 and J usage is TRBJ2-2, with 7 positions matching TRBD1. From germline, CDR1 is MDHEN and CDR2 SYDVKM. V shed 6 bases and J 4 bases; nucleotides not matched to a gene: 5. The CDR3 runs 14 residues. CDR3 sequence reads: CASRPGGTTGELFF. Written as DNA, the CDR3 is TGTGCCAGCAGGCCAGGGGGAACCACCGGGGAGCTGTTTTTT.

A word on this clone: One junction end disagrees with the germline gene, perhaps due to a read error. Other DNA variants within this sample encode the same CDR3. The CDR3 spells CASSFRESSYEQYF. CDR3 nucleotides: TGTGCCAGCAGTTTCAGGGAAAGCTCCTACGAACAGTACTTC. The V call is TRBV27, the J call TRBJ2-7, with D possibly TRBD1 on 5 matching bases. CDR1 and CDR2 from the germline V gene are MNHEY and SMNVEV (reference sequence). This CDR3 is 14 amino acids long.

The genes are TRBV28 and TRBJ2-1; TRBD2 matches 7 bases. Trimming removed 6 bases from V and 3 bases from J; junction bases left unmatched: 11. The germline CDR1 and CDR2 sequences are MDHEN and SYDVKM. The CDR3 covers 16 residues. CDR3: CASRGHYERDYNEQFF. CDR3 nucleotide sequence: TGTGCCAGCAGGGGGCACTATGAGCGGGACTACAATGAGCAGTTCTTC.

The chain has TRBV29-1 and TRBJ2-7, with a possible D match to TRBD2 (5 bases). This CDR3 has 11 residues. V was trimmed by 6 bases and J by 6 bases, leaving 12 bases between them. The germline V gene encodes CDR1 SQVTM and CDR2 ANQGSEA. In DNA form, the CDR3 reads TGCAGCGTCAGAGGGAGTTTCGAGCAGTACTTC. Translated: CSVRGSFEQYF.

The chain recombines TRBV27 with TRBJ1-2; the D gene is possibly TRBD1 (5 bases). CDR1 is MNHEY and CDR2 is SMNVEV in the germline V gene (reference sequence). The CDR3 spans 14 residues. The V gene lost 3 bases and the J gene lost 4 bases, with 12 bases spanning the gap. CDR3 amino acids: CASSLRGSGYGYTF. The CDR3 coding sequence is TGTGCCAGCAGTTTGCGGGGGTCAGGCTATGGCTACACCTTC.

The chain combines TRBV30 with TRBJ2-2; TRBD1 is a possible D gene (6 bases). Germline CDR1 GTSNPN, CDR2 SVGIG (reference sequence). CDR3 size: 15 residues. V was trimmed by 3 bases and J by 4 bases, leaving 15 bases between them. The CDR3 coding sequence is TGTGCCTGGAGCCTAAGGGGCAGGGGCACCGGGGAGCTGTTTTTT. Its protein is CAWSLRGRGTGELFF.

This chain uses TRBV7-7 with TRBJ2-1; 8 bases match TRBD1. The V and J ends lost 0 bases and 7 bases, in that order; junction bases with no gene match: 5. The CDR3 contains 15 residues. CDR1 is SSHAT and CDR2 is FNYEAQ in the germline V gene (reference sequence). As DNA, the CDR3 is TGTGCCAGCAGCTTAGCGCAGGACAGGGCTAATGAGCAGTTCTTC. It encodes CASSLAQDRANEQFF.

The J gene is TRBJ2-2, the V gene TRBV5-1; D unresolved. CDR1 is SGHRS and CDR2 is YFSETQ in the germline V gene. The CDR3 totals 13 residues. Between the trimmed V and J ends, which lost 1 base and 6 bases, there was a span of 7 bases. The CDR3 bases are TGCGCCAGCAGCTTGATTGGGCCCGGGGAGCTGTTTTTT. Amino acid sequence: CASSLIGPGELFF.

CDR3 nucleotide sequence: TGCAGCGTTGGGGGCGGCAATGAAGCTTTCTTT. Translation: CSVGGGNEAFF. The J gene is TRBJ1-1, the V gene TRBV29-1; D may be TRBD1 (5 bases). The CDR3 is 11 amino acids. Germline V gene data show CDR1 as SQVTM and CDR2 as ANQGSEA. V lost 4 bases and J lost 7, with 10 bases in between.

The gene calls are TRBV27 and TRBJ2-1, with D uncertain. Germline V CDR1 and CDR2: MNHEY, SMNVEV (reference sequence). This CDR3 contains 12 residues. Trimming pared 5 bases from V and 8 bases from J, leaving 10 bases between. CDR3 in amino acids: CASSPRGDEQFF. The CDR3 nucleotides are TGTGCCAGCAGTCCACGCGGCGATGAGCAGTTCTTC.

The chain employs TRBV30 and TRBJ1-3; D not resolved. The germline V gene encodes CDR1 GTSNPN and CDR2 SVGIG (reference sequence). The CDR3 length is 15 residues. Trimming left V 0 bases short and J 4 bases short, with 13 bases between. CDR3 in amino acids: CAWSVPGMRGNTIYF. The CDR3 bases are TGTGCCTGGAGTGTCCCCGGGATGCGAGGAAACACCATATATTTT.

This clone has just a few counts. This chain connects TRBV28 to TRBJ2-4; D is possibly TRBD2 (6 bases). V lost 5 bases and J lost 0, with 11 bases in between. The CDR3 loop spans 15 amino acids. Germline loops: CDR1 MDHEN, CDR2 SYDVKM. The CDR3 loop is CASSGGALAKNIQYF. The CDR3 region has the DNA TGTGCCAGCAGTGGAGGGGCGCTAGCCAAAAACATTCAGTACTTC.

This sequence joins TRBV7-6 and TRBJ2-5; D call uncertain. Between the trimmed V and J ends, which lost 3 bases and 1 base, there was a span of 3 bases. Germline V CDR1 and CDR2: SGHVS, FNYEAQ. This CDR3 is built from 12 residues. CDR3 amino acids: CASSFIQETQYF. Written as DNA, the CDR3 is TGTGCCAGCAGCTTCATCCAAGAGACCCAGTACTTC.

The chain has TRBV29-1 and TRBJ2-7, with 9 bases matching TRBD1. The V gene end was trimmed by 4 bases and the J gene end by 0 bases; junction bases not matched to a gene: 1. The germline CDR1 and CDR2 sequences are SQVTM and ANQGSEA. CDR3 length equals 13 residues. CDR3 sequence: CSVGDRVSYEQYF. The CDR3 nucleotides read TGCAGCGTTGGGGACAGGGTCTCCTACGAGCAGTACTTC.

This chain links TRBV7-6 with TRBJ2-7; D is possibly TRBD1 (7 bases). Germline V gives CDR1 SGHVS, CDR2 FNYEAQ. Trimming cost V 5 bases and J 1 base, with 12 bases left between them. The CDR3 runs to 14 residues. The CDR3 here is CASSARDSSYEQYF. DNA of the CDR3: TGTGCCAGCAGCGCGCGGGACAGTTCCTACGAGCAGTACTTC.

CDR3 sequence reads: CASSFPSRDRGSYGYTF. The CDR3 DNA follows: TGTGCCAGCAGCTTCCCGTCACGGGACAGGGGCAGCTATGGCTACACCTTC. This chain joins TRBV5-6 and TRBJ1-2, with TRBD1 identical over 10 bases. CDR1 is SGHDT and CDR2 is YYEEEE in the germline V gene. J lost 4 bases, V lost 2 bases, and 11 bases had no gene match. The CDR3 extends over 17 amino acids.

This clone was detected only once. Other DNA sequences in this sample translate to the same CDR3. This chain uses TRBV28 with TRBJ2-5; no definite D call. Trimming shortened V by 6 bases and J by 5 bases, and 4 bases separated the two germline ends. The CDR3 runs 10 residues. Germline CDR1 and CDR2: MDHEN and SYDVKM. CDR3 nucleotide sequence: TGTGCCAGCAGCGGGGAGACCCAGTACTTC. Translated, it gives CASSGETQYF.

This chain joins TRBV4-1 and TRBJ2-3, with D possibly being TRBD2 (5 bases). This CDR3 has 15 residues. Germline V lookup: CDR1 MGHRA, CDR2 YSYEKL. V lost 1 base and J lost 6, with 14 bases in between. CDR3 bases: TGCGCCAGCAGCCAAGGGCCGGGGTCGGGGGATACGCAGTATTTT. Its translation: CASSQGPGSGDTQYF.

The chain joins TRBV6-1 to TRBJ2-5, with TRBD1 matching over 9 bases. CDR1 is MNHNS and CDR2 is SASEGT in the germline V gene. V was pared by 7 bases and J by 11 bases, with 14 bases of the junction left unmatched. The CDR3 has 14 amino acids. CDR3 sequence (DNA): TGTGCCAGCATACCGGGACAGGGTCCGTGGGAGCAGTACTTC. The encoded protein is CASIPGQGPWEQYF.

The table lists this clone with a few counts. The V call is TRBV5-3, the J call TRBJ1-2; TRBD1 agrees at 9 bases. TRBV5-3 is identified as an open reading frame with a role that is uncertain. With V trimmed by 2 bases and J by 7 bases, 6 bases remained unmatched. This CDR3 spans 14 amino acids. In DNA, the CDR3 is TGTGCCAGAAGCTTACAATCGACAGGGGGTGGCTACACCTTC. It yields the protein CARSLQSTGGGYTF.

The chain combines TRBV4-1 with TRBJ1-2; D is perhaps TRBD1 (5 bases). The length of the CDR3 is 15 residues. CDR1 and CDR2 (germline): MGHRA, YSYEKL. V was shortened by 5 bases and J by 2 bases, with 15 bases between the two germline ends. CDR3 DNA sequence: TGCGCCAGCAGCGGAACCGGAGCAGGGAACTATGGCTACACCTTC. It specifies CASSGTGAGNYGYTF.

The rearrangement uses TRBV29-1 and TRBJ1-1; TRBD1 matches 8 bases. V lost 5 bases and J lost 6; bases outside the gene matches: 8. Per germline, CDR1 SQVTM and CDR2 ANQGSEA. The CDR3 covers 13 residues. The CDR3 is CSVIGQGTAEAFF. In nucleotides, the CDR3 is TGCAGCGTTATAGGACAGGGTACCGCTGAAGCTTTCTTT.